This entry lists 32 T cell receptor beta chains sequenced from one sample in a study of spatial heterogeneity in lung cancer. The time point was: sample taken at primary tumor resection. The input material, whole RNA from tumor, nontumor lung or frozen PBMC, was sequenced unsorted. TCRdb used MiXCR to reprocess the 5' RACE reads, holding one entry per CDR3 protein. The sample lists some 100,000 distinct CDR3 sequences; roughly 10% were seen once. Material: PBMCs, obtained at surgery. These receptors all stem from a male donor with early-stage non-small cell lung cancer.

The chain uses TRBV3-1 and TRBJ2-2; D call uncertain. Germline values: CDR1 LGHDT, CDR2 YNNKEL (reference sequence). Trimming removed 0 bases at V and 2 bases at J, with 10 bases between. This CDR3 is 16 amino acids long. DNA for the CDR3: TGTGCCAGCAGCCAAGATCTAGGGCTCAACACCGGGGAGCTGTTTTTT. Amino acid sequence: CASSQDLGLNTGELFF. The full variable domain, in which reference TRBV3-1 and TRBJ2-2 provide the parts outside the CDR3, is DTAVSQTPKYLVTQMGNDKSIKCEQNLGHDTMYWYKQDSKKFLKIMFSYNNKELIINETVPNRFSPKSPDKAHLNLHINSLELGDSAVYFCASSQDLGLNTGELFFGEGSRLTVL.

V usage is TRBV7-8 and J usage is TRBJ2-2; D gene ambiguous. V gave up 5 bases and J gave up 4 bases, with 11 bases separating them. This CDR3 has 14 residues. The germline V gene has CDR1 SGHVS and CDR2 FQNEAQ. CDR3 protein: CASSPSWATGELFF. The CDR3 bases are TGTGCCAGCAGCCCCTCTTGGGCCACCGGGGAGCTGTTTTTT.

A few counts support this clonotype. CDR3 sequence: CASSPPEWRDTQYF. The DNA for the CDR3 is TGCGCCAGCAGCCCCCCCGAATGGAGAGATACGCAGTATTTT. V is TRBV4-1 and J is TRBJ2-3; no clear D. CDR1 and CDR2 (germline): MGHRA, YSYEKL. V gave up 4 bases and J gave up 5 bases, with 13 bases separating them. This CDR3 is built from 14 residues.

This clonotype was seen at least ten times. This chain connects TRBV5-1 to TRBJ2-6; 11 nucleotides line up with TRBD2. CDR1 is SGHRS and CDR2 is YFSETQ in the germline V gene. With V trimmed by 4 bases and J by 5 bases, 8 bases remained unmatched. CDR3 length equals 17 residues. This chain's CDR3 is CASSPLAGGPRANVLTF. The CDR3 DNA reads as TGCGCCAGCAGCCCCTTAGCGGGGGGGCCGCGGGCCAACGTCCTGACTTTC.

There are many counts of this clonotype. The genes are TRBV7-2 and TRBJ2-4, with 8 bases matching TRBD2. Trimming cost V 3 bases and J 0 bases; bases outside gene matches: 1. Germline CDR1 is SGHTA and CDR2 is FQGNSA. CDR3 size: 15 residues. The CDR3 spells CASSLAGGAKNIQYF. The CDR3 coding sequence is TGTGCCAGCAGCTTGGCGGGGGGAGCCAAAAACATTCAGTACTTC.

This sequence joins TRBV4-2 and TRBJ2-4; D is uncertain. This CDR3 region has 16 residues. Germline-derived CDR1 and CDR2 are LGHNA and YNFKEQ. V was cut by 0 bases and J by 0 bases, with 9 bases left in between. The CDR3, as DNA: TGTGCCAGCAGCCAAGACGGCAGTTCAGCCAAAAACATTCAGTACTTC. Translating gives CASSQDGSSAKNIQYF.

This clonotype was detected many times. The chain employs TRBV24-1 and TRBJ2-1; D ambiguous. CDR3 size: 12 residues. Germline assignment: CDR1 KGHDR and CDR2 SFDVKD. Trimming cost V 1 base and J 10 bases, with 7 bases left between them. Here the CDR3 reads CATSDFGVEQFF. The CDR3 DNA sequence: TGTGCCACCAGTGATTTCGGCGTCGAGCAGTTCTTC.

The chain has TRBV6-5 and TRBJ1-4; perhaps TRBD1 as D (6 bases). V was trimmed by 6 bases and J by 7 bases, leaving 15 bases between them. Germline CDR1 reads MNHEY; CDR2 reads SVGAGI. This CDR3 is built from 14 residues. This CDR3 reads CASRPTGWSEKLFF. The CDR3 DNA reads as TGTGCCAGCAGGCCGACAGGTTGGAGTGAAAAACTGTTTTTT.

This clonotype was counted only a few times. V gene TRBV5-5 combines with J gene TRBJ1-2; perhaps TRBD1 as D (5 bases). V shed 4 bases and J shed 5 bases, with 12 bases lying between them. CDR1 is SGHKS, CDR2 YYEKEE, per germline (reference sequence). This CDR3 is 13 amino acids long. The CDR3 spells CASSPGGDYGYTF. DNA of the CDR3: TGTGCCAGCAGCCCCGGGGGGGATTATGGCTACACCTTC. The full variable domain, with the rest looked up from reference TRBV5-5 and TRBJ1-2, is DAGVTQSPTHLIKTRGQQVTLRCSPISGHKSVSWYQQVLGQGPQFIFQYYEKEERGRGNFPDRFSARQFPNYSSELNVNALLLGDSALYLCASSPGGDYGYTFGSGTRLTVV.

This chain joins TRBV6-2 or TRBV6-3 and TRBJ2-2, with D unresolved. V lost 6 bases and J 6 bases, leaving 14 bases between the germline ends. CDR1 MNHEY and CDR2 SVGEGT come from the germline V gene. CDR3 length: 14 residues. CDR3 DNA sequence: TGTGCCAGCAGCCTTCACACTCGGGCCGGGGAGCTGTTTTTT. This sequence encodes CASSLHTRAGELFF.

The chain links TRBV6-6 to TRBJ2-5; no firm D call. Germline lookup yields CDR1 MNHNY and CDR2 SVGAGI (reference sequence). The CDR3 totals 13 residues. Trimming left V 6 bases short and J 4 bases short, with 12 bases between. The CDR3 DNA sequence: TGTGCCAGCAGAAGGAGTTTAGCAGAGACCCAGTACTTC. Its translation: CASRRSLAETQYF.

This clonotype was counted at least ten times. The CDR3 sequence is CSVVRQINTEAFF. In DNA, the CDR3 is TGCAGCGTTGTCAGACAGATAAACACTGAAGCTTTCTTT. The V and J genes are TRBV29-1 and TRBJ1-1; a weak D match, TRBD1 (5 bases). Germline V gene lookup returns CDR1 SQVTM and CDR2 ANQGSEA. The CDR3 sequence is 13 residues long. Trimming stripped 4 bases from V and 2 bases from J, with 11 bases between.

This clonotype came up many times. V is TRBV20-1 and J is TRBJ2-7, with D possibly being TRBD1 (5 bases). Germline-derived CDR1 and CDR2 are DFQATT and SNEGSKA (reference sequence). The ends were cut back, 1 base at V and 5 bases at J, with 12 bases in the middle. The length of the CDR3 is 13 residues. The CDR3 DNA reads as TGCAGTGCTAGAGTTGACAGTCCCCACGAGCAGTACTTC. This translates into CSARVDSPHEQYF.

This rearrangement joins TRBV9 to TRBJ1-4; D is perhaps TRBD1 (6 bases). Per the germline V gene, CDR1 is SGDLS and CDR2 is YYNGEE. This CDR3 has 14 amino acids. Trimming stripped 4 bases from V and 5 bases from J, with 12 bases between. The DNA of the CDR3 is TGTGCCAGCAGCATCGGACAGACAAATGAAAAACTGTTTTTT. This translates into CASSIGQTNEKLFF.

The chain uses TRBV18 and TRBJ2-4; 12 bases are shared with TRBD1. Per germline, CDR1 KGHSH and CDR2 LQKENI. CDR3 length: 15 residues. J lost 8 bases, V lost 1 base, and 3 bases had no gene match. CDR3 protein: CASSPRGQGADIQYF. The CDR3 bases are TGTGCCAGCTCACCACGGGGACAGGGGGCAGACATTCAGTACTTC. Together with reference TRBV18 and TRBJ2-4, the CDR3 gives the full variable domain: NAGVMQNPRHLVRRRGQEARLRCSPMKGHSHVYWYRQLPEEGLKFMVYLQKENIIDESGMPKERFSAEFPKEGPSILRIQQVVRGDSAAYFCASSPRGQGADIQYFGAGTRLSVL.

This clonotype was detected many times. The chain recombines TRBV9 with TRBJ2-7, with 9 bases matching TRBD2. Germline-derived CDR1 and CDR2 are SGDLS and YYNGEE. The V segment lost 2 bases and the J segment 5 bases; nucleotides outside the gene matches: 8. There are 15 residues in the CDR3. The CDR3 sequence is CASSVSSGKVDEQYF. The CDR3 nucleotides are TGTGCCAGCAGCGTCTCTAGCGGGAAAGTAGACGAGCAGTACTTC.

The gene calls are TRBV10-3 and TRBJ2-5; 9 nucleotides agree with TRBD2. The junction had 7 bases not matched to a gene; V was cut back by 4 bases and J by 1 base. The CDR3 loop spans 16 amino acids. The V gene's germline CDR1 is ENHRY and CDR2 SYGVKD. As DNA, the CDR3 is TGTGCCATCAGTGCCGCTAGCGGGGTCCTCCAAGAGACCCAGTACTTC. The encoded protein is CAISAASGVLQETQYF.

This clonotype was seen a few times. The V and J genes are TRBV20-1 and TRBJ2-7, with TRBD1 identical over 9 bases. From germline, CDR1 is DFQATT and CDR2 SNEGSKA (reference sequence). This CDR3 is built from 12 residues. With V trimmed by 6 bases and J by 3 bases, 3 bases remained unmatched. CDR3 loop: CSAGTGNYEQYF. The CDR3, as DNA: TGCAGTGCCGGGACAGGGAACTACGAGCAGTACTTC.

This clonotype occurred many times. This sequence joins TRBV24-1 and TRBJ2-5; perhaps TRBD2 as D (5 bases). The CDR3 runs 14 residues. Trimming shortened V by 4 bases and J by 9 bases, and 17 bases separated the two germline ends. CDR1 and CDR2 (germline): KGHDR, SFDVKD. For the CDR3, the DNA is TGTGCCACCAGTGACCCCAAGTCGGGAACGGCCCAGTACTTC. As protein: CATSDPKSGTAQYF.

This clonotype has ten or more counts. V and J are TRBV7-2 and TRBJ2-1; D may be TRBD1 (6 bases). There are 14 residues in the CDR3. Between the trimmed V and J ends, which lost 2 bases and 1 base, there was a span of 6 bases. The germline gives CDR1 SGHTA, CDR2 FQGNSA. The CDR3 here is CASSLRGSYNEQFF. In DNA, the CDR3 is TGTGCCAGCAGCTTAAGGGGGTCCTACAATGAGCAGTTCTTC.

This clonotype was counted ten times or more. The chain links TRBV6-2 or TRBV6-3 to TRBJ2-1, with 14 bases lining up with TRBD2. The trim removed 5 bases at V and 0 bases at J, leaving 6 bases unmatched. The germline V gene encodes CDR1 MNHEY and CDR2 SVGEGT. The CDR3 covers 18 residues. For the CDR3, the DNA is TGTGCCAGCAGTCGGACTAGCGGGGGGACAAGCTCCTACAATGAGCAGTTCTTC. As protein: CASSRTSGGTSSYNEQFF.

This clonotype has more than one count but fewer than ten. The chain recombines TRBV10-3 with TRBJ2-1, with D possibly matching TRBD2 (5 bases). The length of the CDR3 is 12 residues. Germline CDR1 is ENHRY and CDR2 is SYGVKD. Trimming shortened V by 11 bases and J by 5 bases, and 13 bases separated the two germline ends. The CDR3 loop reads CAARTVDNEQFF. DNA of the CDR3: TGTGCCGCGCGGACTGTGGACAATGAGCAGTTCTTC.

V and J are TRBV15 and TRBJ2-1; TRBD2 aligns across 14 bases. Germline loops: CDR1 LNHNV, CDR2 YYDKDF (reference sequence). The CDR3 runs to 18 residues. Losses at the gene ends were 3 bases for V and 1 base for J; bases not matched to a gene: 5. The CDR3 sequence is CATSRGLAGDPSYNEQFF. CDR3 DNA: TGTGCCACCAGCAGGGGACTAGCGGGGGATCCTTCCTACAATGAGCAGTTCTTC.

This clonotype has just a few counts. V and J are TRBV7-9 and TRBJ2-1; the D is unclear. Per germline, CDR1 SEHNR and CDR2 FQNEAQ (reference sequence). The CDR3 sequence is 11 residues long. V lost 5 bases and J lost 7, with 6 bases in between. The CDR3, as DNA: TGTGCCAGCAGCCCAGGTAATGAGCAGTTCTTC. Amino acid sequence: CASSPGNEQFF.

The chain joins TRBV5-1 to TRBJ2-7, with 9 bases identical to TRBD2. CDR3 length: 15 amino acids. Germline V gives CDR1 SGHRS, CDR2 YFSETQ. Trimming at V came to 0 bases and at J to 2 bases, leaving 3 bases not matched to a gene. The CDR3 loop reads CASSLVTSGPYEQYF. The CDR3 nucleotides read TGCGCCAGCAGCTTGGTGACTAGCGGTCCCTACGAGCAGTACTTC.

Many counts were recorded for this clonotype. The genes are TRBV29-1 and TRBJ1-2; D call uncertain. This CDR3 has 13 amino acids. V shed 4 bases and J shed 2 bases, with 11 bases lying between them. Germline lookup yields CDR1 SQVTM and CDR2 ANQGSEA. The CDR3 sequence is CSVAEGQNYGYTF. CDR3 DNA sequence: TGCAGCGTTGCGGAGGGCCAAAACTATGGCTACACCTTC.

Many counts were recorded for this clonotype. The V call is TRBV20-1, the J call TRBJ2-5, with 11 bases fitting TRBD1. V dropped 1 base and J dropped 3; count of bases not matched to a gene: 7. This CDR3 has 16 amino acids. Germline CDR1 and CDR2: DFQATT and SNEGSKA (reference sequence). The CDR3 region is CSARVSRDRGKETQYF. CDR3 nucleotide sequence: TGCAGTGCTAGAGTCTCCCGGGACAGGGGGAAAGAGACCCAGTACTTC.

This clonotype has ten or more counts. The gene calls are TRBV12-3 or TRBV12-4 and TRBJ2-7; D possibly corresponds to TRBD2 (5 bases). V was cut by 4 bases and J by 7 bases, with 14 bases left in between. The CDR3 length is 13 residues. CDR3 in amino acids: CASSSFSRGEQYF. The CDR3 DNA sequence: TGTGCCAGCAGTTCCTTCTCTCGGGGTGAGCAGTACTTC.

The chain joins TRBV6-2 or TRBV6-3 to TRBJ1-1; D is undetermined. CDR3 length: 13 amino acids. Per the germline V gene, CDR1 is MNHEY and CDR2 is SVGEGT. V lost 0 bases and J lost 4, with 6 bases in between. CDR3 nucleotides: TGTGCCAGCAGTTACTCTCCAGCCACTGAAGCTTTCTTT. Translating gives CASSYSPATEAFF.

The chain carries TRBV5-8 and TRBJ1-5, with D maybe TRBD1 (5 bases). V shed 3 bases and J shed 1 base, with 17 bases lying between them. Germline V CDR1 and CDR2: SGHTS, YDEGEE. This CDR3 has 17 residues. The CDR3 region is CASSSAQGGVSNQPQHF. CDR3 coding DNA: TGTGCCAGCAGCTCCGCCCAGGGAGGGGTGAGCAATCAGCCCCAGCATTTT.

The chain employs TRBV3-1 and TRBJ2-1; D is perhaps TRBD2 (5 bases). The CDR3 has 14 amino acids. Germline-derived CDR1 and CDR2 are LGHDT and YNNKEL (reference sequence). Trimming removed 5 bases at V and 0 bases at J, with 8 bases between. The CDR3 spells CASSGAVSYNEQFF. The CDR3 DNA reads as TGTGCCAGCAGCGGAGCGGTCTCCTACAATGAGCAGTTCTTC.

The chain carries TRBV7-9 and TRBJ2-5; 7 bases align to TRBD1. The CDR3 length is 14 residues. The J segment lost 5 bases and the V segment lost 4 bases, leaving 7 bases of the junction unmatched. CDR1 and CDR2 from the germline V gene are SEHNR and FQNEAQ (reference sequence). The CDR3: CASSSTGDRETQYF. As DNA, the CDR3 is TGTGCCAGCAGCTCTACAGGGGATAGGGAGACCCAGTACTTC.